The entry below gives a single T cell receptor beta chain sequence along with its context. The antigen remains unidentified. The junction does not match germline at one end; this may be a read error. These data are taken from a study of tumor-infiltrating lymphocytes in glioblastoma multiforme. Study-level results: No surface-marker sorting into functional T cell subtypes was done. RNA-based TCR sequencing may distort clone frequencies, since cells carry unequal TCR transcript numbers.

The CDR3 is 15 residues long. Germline V CDR1 and CDR2: DFQATT, SNEGSKA (reference sequence). TCR beta libraries were built from RNA through three nested multiplex PCR rounds using modified ARM-PCR. TCRB-specific cDNA synthesis used 0.4 to 0.55 ug of total RNA. These TCRB libraries lack any described unique molecular identifiers. TCRdb reprocessed the multiplex PCR reads via MiXCR and lists one record per CDR3 protein. The sample yields some 15,000 distinct CDR3 sequences, roughly 70% seen once. This receptor was identified in a male donor with glioblastoma. The chain combines TRBV20-1 with TRBJ1-6; D ambiguous. Sequences were obtained from brain tumor tissue. The DNA for the CDR3 is TGCAATGCTAGAGATCCCAGCTCTTATAATCCACCCCTCCACTTT. It yields the protein CNARDPSSYNPPLHF.